The 2 T cell receptor beta chains given below trace back to one sample, sequenced in a study of control samples from healthy donors and cancer patients. Here immunoSEQ multiplex PCR was the method, and the copy in TCRdb shows in-frame clones only, minus some. The sample has about 140,000 clones, approximately 86% seen once. The source material was blood. The receptors were sampled from a young woman in good health.

This clone was detected a few times. The rearrangement uses TRBV5-1 and TRBJ1-1; tentatively, D is TRBD1 (5 bases). The germline V gene encodes CDR1 SGHRS and CDR2 YFSETQ. This CDR3 contains 14 residues. V shed 0 bases and J shed 6 bases, with 12 bases lying between them. CDR3 region: CASSLESSRAEAFF. In nucleotides, the CDR3 is TGCGCCAGCAGCTTGGAATCTAGCAGGGCTGAAGCTTTCTTT. Together with reference TRBV5-1 and TRBJ1-1, the CDR3 gives the full variable domain: KAGVTQTPRYLIKTRGQQVTLSCSPISGHRSVSWYQQTPGQGLQFLFEYFSETQRNKGNFPGRFSGRQFSNSRSEMNVSTLELGDSALYLCASSLESSRAEAFFGQGTRLTVV.

CDR3 DNA sequence: TGTGCCAGCAGTGGGATTTCTGGGGCCCAAGCCCCTTACACCTTC. It is translated as CASSGISGAQAPYTF. The chain links TRBV2 to TRBJ1-2; possible D gene TRBD1, 5 bases. This CDR3 contains 15 residues. Trimming cost V 4 bases and J 11 bases, with 23 bases left between them. In germline, CDR1 is SNHLY, CDR2 FYNNEI.